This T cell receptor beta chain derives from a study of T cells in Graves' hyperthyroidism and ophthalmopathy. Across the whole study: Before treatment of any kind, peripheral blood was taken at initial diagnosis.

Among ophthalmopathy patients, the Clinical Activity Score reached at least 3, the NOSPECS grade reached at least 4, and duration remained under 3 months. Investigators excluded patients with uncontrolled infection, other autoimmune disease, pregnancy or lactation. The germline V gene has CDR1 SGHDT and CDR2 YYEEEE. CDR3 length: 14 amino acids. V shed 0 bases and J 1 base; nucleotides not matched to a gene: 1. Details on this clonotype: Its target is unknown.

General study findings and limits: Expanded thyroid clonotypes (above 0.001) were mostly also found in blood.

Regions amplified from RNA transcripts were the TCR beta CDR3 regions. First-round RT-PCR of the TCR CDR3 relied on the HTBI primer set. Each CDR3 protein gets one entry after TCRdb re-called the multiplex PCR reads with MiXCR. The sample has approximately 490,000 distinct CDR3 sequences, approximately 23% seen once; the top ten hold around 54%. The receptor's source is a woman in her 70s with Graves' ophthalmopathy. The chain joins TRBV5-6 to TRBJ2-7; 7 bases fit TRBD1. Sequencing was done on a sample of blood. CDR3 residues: CASSLVGQSYEQYF. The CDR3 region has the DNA TGTGCCAGCAGCTTGGTGGGACAGTCCTACGAGCAGTACTTC.